This T cell receptor beta chain was identified during a study of T cell changes during pregnancy in multiple sclerosis. Sequencing used immunoSEQ multiplex PCR; TCRdb keeps in-frame clones, though not all of them. Of about 70,000 clones in the sample, about 90% were seen once. In germline, CDR1 is MNHNS, CDR2 SASEGT. V trimming: 1 base; J trimming: 2 bases; junction bases outside the gene matches: 17. The CDR3 contains 19 residues. The sample here was CD4+ T cells from peripheral blood mononuclear cells, taken after pregnancy. The clonotype originates from a female donor with multiple sclerosis, enrolled in a pregnancy study. The J gene is TRBJ2-7, the V gene TRBV6-1; 7 bases match TRBD1. CDR3 in DNA: TGTGCCAGCAGTGAAGTTTGGCGGGTGAACAGGGGAAGGGCCTACGAGCAGTACTTC. As protein: CASSEVWRVNRGRAYEQYF.